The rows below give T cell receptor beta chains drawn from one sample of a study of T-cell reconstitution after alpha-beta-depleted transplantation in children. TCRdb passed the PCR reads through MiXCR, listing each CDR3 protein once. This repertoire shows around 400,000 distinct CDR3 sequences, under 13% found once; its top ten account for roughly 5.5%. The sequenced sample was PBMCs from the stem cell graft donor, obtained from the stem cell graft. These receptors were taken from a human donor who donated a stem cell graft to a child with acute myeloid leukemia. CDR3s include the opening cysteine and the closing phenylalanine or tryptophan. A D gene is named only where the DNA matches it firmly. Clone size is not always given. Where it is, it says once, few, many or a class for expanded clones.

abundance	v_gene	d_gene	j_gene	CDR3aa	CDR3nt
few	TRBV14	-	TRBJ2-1	CASSQDLVGEQFF	TGTGCCAGCAGCCAAGATCTAGTTGGGGAGCAGTTCTTC
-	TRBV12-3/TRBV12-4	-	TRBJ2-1	CASSVGLGPYNEQFF	TGTGCCAGCAGTGTGGGATTGGGACCTTACAATGAGCAGTTCTTC
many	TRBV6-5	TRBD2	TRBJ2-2	CASSYDSGRARTGELFF	TGTGCCAGCAGTTACGATAGCGGGAGGGCCAGGACCGGGGAGCTGTTTTTT
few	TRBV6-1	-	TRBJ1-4	CASSSRFNEKLFF	TGTGCCAGCAGCTCAAGATTTAATGAAAAACTGTTTTTT
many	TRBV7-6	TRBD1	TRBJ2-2	CASSLGQGGSGELFF	TGTGCCAGCAGCTTGGGACAGGGCGGTAGCGGGGAGCTGTTTTTT
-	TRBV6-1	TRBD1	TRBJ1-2	CASSTNFGTGEGTNYGYTF	TGTGCCAGCAGTACCAATTTCGGGACAGGGGAGGGCACTAACTATGGCTACACCTTC
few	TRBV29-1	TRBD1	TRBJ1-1	CSVPGGPVTEAFF	TGCAGCGTCCCAGGGGGGCCCGTCACTGAAGCTTTCTTT
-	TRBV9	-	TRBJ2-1	CASSDGGLSYNEQFF	TGTGCCAGCAGCGACGGGGGTCTCTCCTACAATGAGCAGTTCTTC
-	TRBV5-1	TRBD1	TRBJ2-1	CASSLAPGQYNEQFF	TGCGCCAGCAGCTTGGCCCCGGGACAGTACAATGAGCAGTTCTTC
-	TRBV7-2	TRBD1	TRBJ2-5	CASSTGVLETQYF	TGTGCCAGCAGCACAGGGGTTTTAGAGACCCAGTACTTC
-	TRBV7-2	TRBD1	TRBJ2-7	CASSLPQAGTGPYEQYF	TGTGCCAGCAGCCTCCCACAAGCCGGGACAGGGCCGTACGAGCAGTACTTC
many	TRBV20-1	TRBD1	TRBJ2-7	CSAPLTGGYEQYF	TGCAGTGCTCCTTTAACAGGGGGCTACGAGCAGTACTTC
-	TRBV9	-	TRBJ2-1	CASSVGMAWKQFF	TGTGCCAGCAGCGTAGGAATGGCTTGGAAGCAGTTCTTC
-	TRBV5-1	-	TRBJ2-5	CASSRRGRSETQYF	TGCGCCAGCAGCCGGAGGGGGCGATCAGAGACCCAGTACTTC
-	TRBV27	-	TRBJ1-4	CASSFRAETNEKLFF	TGTGCCAGCAGTTTTAGGGCAGAGACTAATGAAAAACTGTTTTTT
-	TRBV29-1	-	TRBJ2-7	CSVFSRGAAYEQYF	TGCAGCGTTTTTAGCCGGGGGGCAGCCTACGAGCAGTACTTC
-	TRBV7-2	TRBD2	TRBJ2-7	CASSLGAGGQYEQYF	TGTGCCAGCTCCCTGGGGGCGGGAGGACAATACGAGCAGTACTTC
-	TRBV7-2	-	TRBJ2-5	CASSLVSGGAETQYF	TGTGCCAGCAGCTTAGTGTCGGGGGGCGCTGAGACCCAGTACTTC
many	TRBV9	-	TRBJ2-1	CASSVMGEGEQFF	TGTGCCAGCAGCGTAATGGGTGAGGGTGAGCAGTTCTTC
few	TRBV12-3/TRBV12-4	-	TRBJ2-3	CASSLADSSITDTQYF	TGTGCCAGCAGTTTAGCCGACAGTTCTATCACAGATACGCAGTATTTT
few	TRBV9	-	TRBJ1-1	CASSVVVGSQVTEAFF	TGTGCCAGCAGCGTAGTCGTCGGGAGTCAGGTCACTGAAGCTTTCTTT
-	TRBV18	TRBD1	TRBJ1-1	CASSQQGSTEAFF	TGTGCCAGCTCGCAACAGGGGAGCACTGAAGCTTTCTTT
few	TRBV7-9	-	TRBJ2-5	CASSLGGSGEETQYF	TGTGCCAGCAGCTTAGGGGGCTCAGGGGAGGAGACCCAGTACTTC
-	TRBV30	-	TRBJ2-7	CAWSVGGSSYEQYF	TGTGCCTGGAGTGTGGGGGGAAGCTCCTACGAGCAGTACTTC
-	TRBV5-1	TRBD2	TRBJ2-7	CASSLVTSGRFEQYF	TGCGCCAGCAGCTTGGTGACTAGCGGGAGATTCGAGCAGTACTTC
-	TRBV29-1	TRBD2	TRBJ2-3	CSVLAGKWGSTDTQYF	TGCAGCGTACTAGCGGGAAAATGGGGTAGCACAGATACGCAGTATTTT
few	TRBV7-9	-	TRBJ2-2	CASSGLGTGELFF	TGTGCCAGCAGCGGATTGGGCACCGGGGAGCTGTTTTTT
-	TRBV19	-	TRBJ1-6	CASRQTEGNSPLHF	TGTGCCAGTAGGCAAACGGAAGGTAATTCACCCCTCCACTTT
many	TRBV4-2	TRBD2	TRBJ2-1	CASSQVSGSGREQFF	TGTGCCAGCAGCCAAGTTAGTGGTAGCGGGAGAGAGCAGTTCTTC
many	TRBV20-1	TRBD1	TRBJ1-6	CSAGDRVALHF	TGCAGTGCTGGAGACAGGGTTGCCCTCCACTTT
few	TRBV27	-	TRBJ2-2	CASRRGINTGELFF	TGTGCCAGCAGAAGGGGGATAAACACCGGGGAGCTGTTTTTT
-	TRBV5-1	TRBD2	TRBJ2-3	CASSFTGGLSTDTQYF	TGCGCCAGCAGCTTTACGGGGGGGCTAAGCACAGATACGCAGTATTTT
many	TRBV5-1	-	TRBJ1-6	CASSLGDGGLPLHF	TGCGCCAGCAGCTTGGGGGACGGAGGGTTGCCCCTCCACTTT
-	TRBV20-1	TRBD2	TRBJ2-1	CSARDLLTSTTYNEQFF	TGCAGTGCTAGAGATTTGCTGACTAGCACCACCTACAATGAGCAGTTCTTC
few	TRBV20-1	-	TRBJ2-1	CSAARAGYNEQFF	TGCAGTGCTGCGAGGGCGGGATACAATGAGCAGTTCTTC
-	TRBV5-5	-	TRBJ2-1	CASSLFWTSSYNEQFF	TGTGCCAGCAGCTTGTTCTGGACAAGCTCCTACAATGAGCAGTTCTTC
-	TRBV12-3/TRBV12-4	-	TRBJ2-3	CASSPRLNRADTQYF	TGTGCCAGCAGTCCCCGGCTTAACCGAGCAGATACGCAGTATTTT
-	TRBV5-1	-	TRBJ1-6	CASSPRGSKNSPLHF	TGCGCCAGCAGCCCGCGCGGCAGCAAGAATTCACCCCTCCACTTT
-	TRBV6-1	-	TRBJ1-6	CASSEVTGGNSPLHF	TGTGCCAGCAGTGAAGTGACAGGCGGCAATTCACCCCTCCACTTT
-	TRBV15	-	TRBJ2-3	CATSRDPQADTQYF	TGTGCCACCAGCAGAGACCCCCAGGCAGATACGCAGTATTTT
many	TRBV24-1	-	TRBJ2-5	CATSDLTRPETQYF	TGTGCCACCAGTGATTTGACTCGGCCGGAGACCCAGTACTTC
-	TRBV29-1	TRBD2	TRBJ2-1	CSVGGTSGYYNEQFF	TGCAGCGTTGGAGGGACTAGCGGATACTACAATGAGCAGTTCTTC
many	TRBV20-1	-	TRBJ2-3	CSAQRVGTDTQYF	TGCAGTGCGCAGCGGGTCGGCACAGATACGCAGTATTTT
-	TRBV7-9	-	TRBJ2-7	CASSSTGRAYEQYF	TGTGCCAGCAGCTCCACGGGCAGGGCCTACGAGCAGTACTTC
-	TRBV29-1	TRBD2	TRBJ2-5	CSFSETSGRGRGETQYF	TGCAGCTTCTCTGAGACTAGCGGGAGGGGGAGGGGAGAGACCCAGTACTTC
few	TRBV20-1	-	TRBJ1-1	CSARSREGNTEAFF	TGCAGTGCTAGAAGCCGGGAGGGGAACACTGAAGCTTTCTTT
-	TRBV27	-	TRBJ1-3	CASSSRGDTIYF	TGTGCCAGCAGTTCTCGAGGTGACACCATATATTTT
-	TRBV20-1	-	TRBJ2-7	CSARRQGPIGYEQYF	TGCAGTGCTAGGCGCCAGGGGCCCATCGGCTACGAGCAGTACTTC
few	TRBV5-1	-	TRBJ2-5	CASSLGSQGRETQYF	TGCGCCAGCAGCTTGGGTTCTCAGGGGAGAGAGACCCAGTACTTC
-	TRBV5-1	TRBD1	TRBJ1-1	CASSRMTGGVSEAFF	TGCGCCAGCAGCAGAATGACAGGGGGCGTAAGTGAAGCTTTCTTT
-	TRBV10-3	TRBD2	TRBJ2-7	CAIKFQREDGEQYF	TGTGCCATCAAGTTCCAGCGGGAGGACGGCGAGCAGTACTTC
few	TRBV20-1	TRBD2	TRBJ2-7	CSARSGLAGPPGEQYF	TGCAGTGCTAGGTCAGGACTAGCGGGACCGCCAGGCGAGCAGTACTTC
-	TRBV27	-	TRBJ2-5	CASRPQGFTETQYF	TGTGCCAGCAGACCTCAGGGTTTCACGGAGACCCAGTACTTC
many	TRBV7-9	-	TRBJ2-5	CASFQETQYF	TGTGCCAGCTTCCAAGAGACCCAGTACTTC
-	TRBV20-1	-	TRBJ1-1	CRAEGGTEAFF	TGCAGGGCTGAGGGGGGCACTGAAGCTTTCTTT
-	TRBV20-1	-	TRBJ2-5	CSVTSIETQYF	TGCAGTGTTACGTCGATCGAGACCCAGTACTTC
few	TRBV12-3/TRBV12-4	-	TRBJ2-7	CASRGTWQYF	TGTGCCAGCAGAGGGACTTGGCAGTACTTC
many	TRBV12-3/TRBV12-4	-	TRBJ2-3	CASSSRTSTDTQYF	TGTGCCAGCAGTTCCAGGACTAGCACAGATACGCAGTATTTT
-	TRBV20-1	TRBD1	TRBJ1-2	CSARSRTGLHGYTF	TGCAGTGCTAGAAGCAGGACAGGGCTCCATGGCTACACCTTC
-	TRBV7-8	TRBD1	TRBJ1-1	CASSLKGRGQGITEAFF	TGTGCCAGCAGCTTAAAAGGGAGGGGGCAGGGGATCACTGAAGCTTTCTTT